This T cell receptor beta chain is from a study of human T cells and chemical hapten exposure. Germline CDR1 and CDR2: LGHDT and YNNKEL (reference sequence). This CDR3 has 16 residues. V trimming: 1 base; J trimming: 8 bases; junction bases outside the gene matches: 5. This clonotype was observed at least ten times. As for time point: pre-sensitization, week 0. Sample treatment: therapeutic diphenylcyclopropenone sensitization with weekly scalp DPC. TCRdb reanalysed the RACE reads using MiXCR and keeps one entry per CDR3 protein. The sample lists roughly 380,000 distinct CDR3 sequences, approximately 5% seen once, with 2.6% in the top ten.

The sample consisted of whole blood, taken in connection with sensitization to the hapten diphenylcyclopropenone (DPC). The V call is TRBV3-1, the J call TRBJ2-1; TRBD2 matches 13 bases. The clonotype was recovered from a woman aged 50 to 60 with alopecia areata. Some clones in this sample may be carry-over from other donors' samples. The CDR3 coding sequence is TGTGCCAGCAGCCAAGCTCGACTAGCGGGGGGTGATGAGCAGTTCTTC. Translated, it gives CASSQARLAGGDEQFF.